This is a list of T cell receptor beta chains from one sample in a study of technical replicates of blood from several donors. Sequenced by immunoSEQ multiplex PCR; TCRdb stores in-frame clones only, minus some. The sample lists approximately 12,000 clones, 79% occurring once. Sequenced: PBMCs. These TCRs come from a human donor in good health. Both conserved end residues are part of each CDR3. Each record gives: D gene, V gene, clone size, J gene, CDR3 length, CDR3 DNA, CDR3 protein. The D gene is left open where the match is weak. Size is omitted from some rows. Given values are once, few, many or a class for expanded clones.

-	TRBV30	few	TRBJ1-4	12	TGTGCCTGGAGTAACAGGATAGAAAAACTGTTTTTT	CAWSNRIEKLFF
TRBD2	TRBV4-1	-	TRBJ2-5	18	TGCGCCAGCAGCCAAGATACCTTAGGACTAGCGGGAGAAGAGACCCAGTACTTC	CASSQDTLGLAGEETQYF
TRBD1	TRBV5-4	-	TRBJ2-5	15	TGTGCCAGCAGCTTCGTCCAGGGGGTCCAAGAGACCCAGTACTTC	CASSFVQGVQETQYF
-	TRBV5-6	-	TRBJ2-3	13	TGTGCCAGCAGCTTGGCCGTAGCAGATACGCAGTATTTT	CASSLAVADTQYF
TRBD1	TRBV6-1	-	TRBJ1-1	16	TGTGCCAGCAGTGAAAATCCGACAGGGTATATCACTGAAGCTTTCTTT	CASSENPTGYITEAFF
TRBD1	TRBV5-6	once	TRBJ2-1	13	TGTGCCAGCAGCTTCGACAGGGTCAATGAGCAGTTCTTC	CASSFDRVNEQFF
-	TRBV29-1	-	TRBJ1-3	14	TGCAGCGTTAGGGAGGGACACTCTGGAAACACCATATATTTT	CSVREGHSGNTIYF
-	TRBV2	-	TRBJ1-4	15	TGTGCCAGCGGCCCAGTCGAGGGCTGGGGTGAAAAACTGTTTTTT	CASGPVEGWGEKLFF
-	TRBV28	-	TRBJ1-2	12	TGTGCCAGCAGTGCCAACCCACAGTCTCACACCTTC	CASSANPQSHTF
TRBD1	TRBV4-2	-	TRBJ1-2	18	TGTGCCAGCAGCCAAGAGAAGGGACAGGGTGAGGGCCCGTATGGCTACACCTTC	CASSQEKGQGEGPYGYTF
-	TRBV11-2	few	TRBJ2-2	18	TGTGCCAGCAGCTTAGAGTTCAGGGGTTACGCGAACACCGGGGAGCTGTTTTTT	CASSLEFRGYANTGELFF
TRBD1	TRBV6-6	-	TRBJ2-3	14	TGTGCCAGCAGTCCGACAGGGGTTCAAGATACGCAGTATTTT	CASSPTGVQDTQYF
TRBD1	TRBV30	few	TRBJ2-5	13	TGTGCCTGGAGCAGGGGGCAGGGAGAGACCCAGTACTTC	CAWSRGQGETQYF
-	TRBV7-8	once	TRBJ1-4	15	TGTGCCAGCAGCTTAGGAGGGAACCCTAATGAAAAACTGTTTTTT	CASSLGGNPNEKLFF
TRBD1	TRBV7-7	-	TRBJ2-2	14	TGTGCCAGCAGCCCAACAGGGGTAGGCGGGGAGCTGTTTTTT	CASSPTGVGGELFF
-	TRBV19	-	TRBJ2-4	18	TGTGCCAGTATCCTACGACGGGTCCAGAAGTTAGCCAAAAACATTCAGTACTTC	CASILRRVQKLAKNIQYF
TRBD2	TRBV4-2	once	TRBJ2-2	22	TGTGCCAGCAGCCAAGATAGCGCCCCGGGACTAGCGGGAGGGCCCGGCACCGGGGAGCTGTTTTTT	CASSQDSAPGLAGGPGTGELFF
-	TRBV14	-	TRBJ1-3	13	TGTGCCAGCAGCCAAGATCAACGGGGGACCATATATTTT	CASSQDQRGTIYF
-	TRBV11-2	-	TRBJ2-1	14	TGTGCCAGCAGCGGCCGGGACTTAAACAATGAGCAGTTCTTC	CASSGRDLNNEQFF
-	TRBV6-1	-	TRBJ2-4	14	TGTGCCAGCTGGAAGACTAGTACTCAAAACATTCAGTACTTC	CASWKTSTQNIQYF
-	TRBV4-1	-	TRBJ1-2	15	TGCGCCAGCAGCCATACTGACAGGTTTTTCTATGGCTACACCTTC	CASSHTDRFFYGYTF